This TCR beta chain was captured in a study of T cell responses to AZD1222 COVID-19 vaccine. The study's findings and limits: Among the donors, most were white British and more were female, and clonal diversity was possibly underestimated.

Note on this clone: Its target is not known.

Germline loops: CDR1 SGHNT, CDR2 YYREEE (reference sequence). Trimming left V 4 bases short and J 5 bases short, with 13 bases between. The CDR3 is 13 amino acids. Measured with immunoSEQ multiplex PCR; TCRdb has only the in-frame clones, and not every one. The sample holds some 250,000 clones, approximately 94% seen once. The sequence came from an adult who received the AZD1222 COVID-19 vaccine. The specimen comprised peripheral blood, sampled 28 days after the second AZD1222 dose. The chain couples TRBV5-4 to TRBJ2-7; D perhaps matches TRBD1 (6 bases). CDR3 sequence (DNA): TGTGCCAGCAGCGCTACAGGGAAGGACGAGCAGTACTTC. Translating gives CASSATGKDEQYF.